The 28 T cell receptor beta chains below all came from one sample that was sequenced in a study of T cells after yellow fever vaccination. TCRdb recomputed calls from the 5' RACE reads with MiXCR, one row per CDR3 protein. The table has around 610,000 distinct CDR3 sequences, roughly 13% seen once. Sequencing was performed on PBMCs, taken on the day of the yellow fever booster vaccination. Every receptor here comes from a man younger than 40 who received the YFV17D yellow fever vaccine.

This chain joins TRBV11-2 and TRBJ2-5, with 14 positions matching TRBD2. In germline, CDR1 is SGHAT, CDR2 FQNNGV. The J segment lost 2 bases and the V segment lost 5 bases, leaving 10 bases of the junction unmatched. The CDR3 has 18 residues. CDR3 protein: CASSQTGLAGVGQETQYF. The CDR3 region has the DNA TGTGCCAGCAGCCAGACGGGACTAGCGGGAGTCGGGCAAGAGACCCAGTACTTC.

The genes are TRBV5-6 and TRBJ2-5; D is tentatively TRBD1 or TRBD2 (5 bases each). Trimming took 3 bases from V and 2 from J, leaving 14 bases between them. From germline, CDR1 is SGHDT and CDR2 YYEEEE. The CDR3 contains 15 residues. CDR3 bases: TGTGCCAGCAGCTCGGGACCCAACAAGCAAGAGACCCAGTACTTC. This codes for CASSSGPNKQETQYF.

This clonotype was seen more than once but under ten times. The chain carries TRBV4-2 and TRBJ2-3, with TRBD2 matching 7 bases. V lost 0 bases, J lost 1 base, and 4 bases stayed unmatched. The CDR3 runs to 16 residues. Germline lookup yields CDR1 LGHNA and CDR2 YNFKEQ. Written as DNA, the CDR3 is TGTGCCAGCAGCCAAGACCGCGGGAGCGGCACAGATACGCAGTATTTT. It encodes CASSQDRGSGTDTQYF.

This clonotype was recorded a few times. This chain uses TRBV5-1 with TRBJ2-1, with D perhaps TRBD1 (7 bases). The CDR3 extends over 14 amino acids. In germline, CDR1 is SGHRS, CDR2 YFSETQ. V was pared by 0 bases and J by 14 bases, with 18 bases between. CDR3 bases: TGCGCCAGCAGCTTGGGGGAGAGAGGAGGGGGCGAGTTCTTC. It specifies CASSLGERGGGEFF.

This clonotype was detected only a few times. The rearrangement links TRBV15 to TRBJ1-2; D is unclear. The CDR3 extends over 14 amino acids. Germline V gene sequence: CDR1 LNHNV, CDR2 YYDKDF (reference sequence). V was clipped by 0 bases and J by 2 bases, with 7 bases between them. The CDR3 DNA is TGTGCCACCAGCAGAGATCATGGGAACTATGGCTACACCTTC. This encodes CATSRDHGNYGYTF.

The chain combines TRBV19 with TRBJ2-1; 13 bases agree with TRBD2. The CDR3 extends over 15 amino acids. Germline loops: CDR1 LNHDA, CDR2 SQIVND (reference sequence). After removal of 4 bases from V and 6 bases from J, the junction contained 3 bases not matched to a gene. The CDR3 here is CASSRGLAGSNEQFF. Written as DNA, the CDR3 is TGTGCCAGTAGTAGGGGACTAGCGGGAAGCAATGAGCAGTTCTTC.

The CDR3 nucleotides are TGTGCCAGCAGTCCCCCAGGGCGTGTGGACTATGGCTACACCTTC. Residues: CASSPPGRVDYGYTF. The chain links TRBV6-1 to TRBJ1-2; D is perhaps TRBD1 (5 bases). The CDR3 is 15 residues long. The germline gives CDR1 MNHNS, CDR2 SASEGT. V lost 5 bases, J lost 3 bases, and 16 bases lay in between.

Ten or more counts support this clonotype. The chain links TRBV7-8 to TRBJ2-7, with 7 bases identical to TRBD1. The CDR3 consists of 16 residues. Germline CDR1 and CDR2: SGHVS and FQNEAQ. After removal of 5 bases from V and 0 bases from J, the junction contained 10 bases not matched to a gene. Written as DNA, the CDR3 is TGTGCCAGCAGCCAACCAGGGGGAGCGAGCTCCTACGAGCAGTACTTC. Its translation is CASSQPGGASSYEQYF.

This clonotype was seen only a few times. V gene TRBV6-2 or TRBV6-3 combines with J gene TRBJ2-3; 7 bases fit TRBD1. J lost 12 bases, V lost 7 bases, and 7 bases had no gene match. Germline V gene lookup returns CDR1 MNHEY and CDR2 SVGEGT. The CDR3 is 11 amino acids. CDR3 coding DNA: TGTGCCAGCACCATGACAGGGCCCCAGTATTTT. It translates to CASTMTGPQYF.

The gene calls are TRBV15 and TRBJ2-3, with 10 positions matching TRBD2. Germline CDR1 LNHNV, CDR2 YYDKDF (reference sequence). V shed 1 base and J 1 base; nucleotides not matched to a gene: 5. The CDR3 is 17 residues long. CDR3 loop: CATSRGASGGGTDTQYF. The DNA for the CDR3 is TGTGCCACCAGCAGAGGGGCTAGCGGGGGAGGCACAGATACGCAGTATTTT.

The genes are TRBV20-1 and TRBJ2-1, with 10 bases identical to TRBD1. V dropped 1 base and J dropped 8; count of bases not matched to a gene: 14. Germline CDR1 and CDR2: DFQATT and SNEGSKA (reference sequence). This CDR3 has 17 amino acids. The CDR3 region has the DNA TGCAGTGCTAGAGGGAGAACGACAGGGGGCGTTTTGGATGAGCAGTTCTTC. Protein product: CSARGRTTGGVLDEQFF.

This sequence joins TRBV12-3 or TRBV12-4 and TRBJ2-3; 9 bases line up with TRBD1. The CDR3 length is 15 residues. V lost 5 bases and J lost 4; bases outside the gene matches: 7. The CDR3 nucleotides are TGTGCCAGCAGTATGGGACAGGGTTTGCCAGATACGCAGTATTTT. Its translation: CASSMGQGLPDTQYF.

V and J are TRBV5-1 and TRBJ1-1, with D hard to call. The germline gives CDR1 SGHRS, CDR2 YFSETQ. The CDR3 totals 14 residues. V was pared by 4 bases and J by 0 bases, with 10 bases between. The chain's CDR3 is CASSPMTMNTEAFF. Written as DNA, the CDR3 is TGCGCCAGCAGCCCCATGACCATGAACACTGAAGCTTTCTTT. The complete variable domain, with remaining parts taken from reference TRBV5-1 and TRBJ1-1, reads KAGVTQTPRYLIKTRGQQVTLSCSPISGHRSVSWYQQTPGQGLQFLFEYFSETQRNKGNFPGRFSGRQFSNSRSEMNVSTLELGDSALYLCASSPMTMNTEAFFGQGTRLTVV.

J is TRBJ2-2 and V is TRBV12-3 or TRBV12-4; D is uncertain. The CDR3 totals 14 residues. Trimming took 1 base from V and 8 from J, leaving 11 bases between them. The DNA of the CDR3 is TGTGCCAGCAGTTTAGGTCCCTCCCCGGGGGAGCTGTTTTTT. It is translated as CASSLGPSPGELFF.

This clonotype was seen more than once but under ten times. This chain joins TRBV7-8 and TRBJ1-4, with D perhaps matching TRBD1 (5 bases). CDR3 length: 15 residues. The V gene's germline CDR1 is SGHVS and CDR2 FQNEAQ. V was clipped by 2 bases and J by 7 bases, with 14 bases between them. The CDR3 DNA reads TGTGCCAGCAGCTTAAGTAGGCAGGGAGGTGAAAAACTGTTTTTT. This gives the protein CASSLSRQGGEKLFF. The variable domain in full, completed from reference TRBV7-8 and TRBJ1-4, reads GAGVSQSPRYKVAKRGQDVALRCDPISGHVSLFWYQQALGQGPEFLTYFQNEAQLDKSGLPSDRFFAERPEGSVSTLKIQRTQQEDSAVYLCASSLSRQGGEKLFFGSGTQLSVL.

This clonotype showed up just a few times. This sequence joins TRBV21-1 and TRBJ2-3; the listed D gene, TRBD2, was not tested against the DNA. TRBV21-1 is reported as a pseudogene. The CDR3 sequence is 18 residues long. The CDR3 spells CASSKNGWGDEETDTQYF. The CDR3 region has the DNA TGTGCCAGCAGCAAAAATGGCTGGGGAGACGAAGAGACAGATACGCAGTATTTT.

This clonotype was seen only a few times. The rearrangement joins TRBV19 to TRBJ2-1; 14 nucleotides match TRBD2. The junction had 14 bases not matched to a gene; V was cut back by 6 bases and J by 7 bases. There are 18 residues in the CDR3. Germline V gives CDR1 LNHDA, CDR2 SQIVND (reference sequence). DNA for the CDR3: TGTGCCAGTAGCCCTACTGGGACTAGCGGGAGAAGTGGAAATGAGCAGTTCTTC. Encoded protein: CASSPTGTSGRSGNEQFF. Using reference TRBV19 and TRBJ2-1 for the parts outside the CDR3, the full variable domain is DGGITQSPKYLFRKEGQNVTLSCEQNLNHDAMYWYRQDPGQGLRLIYYSQIVNDFQKGDIAEGYSVSREKKESFPLTVTSAQKNPTAFYLCASSPTGTSGRSGNEQFFGPGTRLTVL.

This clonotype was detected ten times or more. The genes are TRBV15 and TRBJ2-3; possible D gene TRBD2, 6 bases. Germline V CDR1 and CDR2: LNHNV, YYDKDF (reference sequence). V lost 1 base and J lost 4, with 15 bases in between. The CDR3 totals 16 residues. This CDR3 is CATSRGRRTSPDTQYF. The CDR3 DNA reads TGTGCCACCAGCAGAGGACGCCGCACTAGCCCAGATACGCAGTATTTT.

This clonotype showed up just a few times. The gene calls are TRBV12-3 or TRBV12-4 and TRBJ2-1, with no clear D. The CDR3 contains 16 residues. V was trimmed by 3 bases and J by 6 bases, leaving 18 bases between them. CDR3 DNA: TGTGCCAGCAGTTTTACTTCCCGACCTCCTGCCAATGAGCAGTTCTTC. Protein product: CASSFTSRPPANEQFF.

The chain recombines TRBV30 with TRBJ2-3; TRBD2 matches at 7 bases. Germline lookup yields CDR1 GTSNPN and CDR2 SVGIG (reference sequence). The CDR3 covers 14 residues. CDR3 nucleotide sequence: TGTGCTCGGGGTAGGGCGGGAGTAGGAGATACGCAGTATTTT. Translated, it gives CARGRAGVGDTQYF.

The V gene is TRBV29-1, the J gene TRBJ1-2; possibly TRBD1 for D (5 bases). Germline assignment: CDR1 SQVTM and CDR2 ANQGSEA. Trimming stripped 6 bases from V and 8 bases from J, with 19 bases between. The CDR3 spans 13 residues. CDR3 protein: CSVQRGERSGYTF. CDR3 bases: TGCAGCGTCCAGCGGGGGGAAAGAAGCGGCTACACCTTC. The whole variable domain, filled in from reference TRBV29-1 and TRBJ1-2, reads SAVISQKPSRDICQRGTSLTIQCQVDSQVTMMFWYRQQPGQSLTLIATANQGSEATYESGFVIDKFPISRPNLTFSTLTVSNMSPEDSSIYLCSVQRGERSGYTFGSGTRLTVV.

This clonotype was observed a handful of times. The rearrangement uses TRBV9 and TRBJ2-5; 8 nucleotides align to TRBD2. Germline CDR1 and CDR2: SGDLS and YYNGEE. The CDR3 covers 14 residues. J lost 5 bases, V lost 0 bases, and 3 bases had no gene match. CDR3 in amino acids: CASSVAPGGETQYF. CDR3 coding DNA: TGTGCCAGCAGCGTAGCTCCGGGAGGGGAGACCCAGTACTTC.

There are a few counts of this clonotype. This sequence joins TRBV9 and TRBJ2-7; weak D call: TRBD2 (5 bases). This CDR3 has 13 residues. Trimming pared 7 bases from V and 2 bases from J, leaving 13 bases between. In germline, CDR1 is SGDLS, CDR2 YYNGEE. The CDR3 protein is CASSREPTYEQYF. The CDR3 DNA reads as TGTGCCAGCTCACGGGAACCTACCTACGAGCAGTACTTC.

This CDR3 reads CSATIAERGETQYF. CDR3 nucleotide sequence: TGCAGTGCTACCATAGCAGAAAGGGGAGAGACCCAGTACTTC. The rearrangement uses TRBV20-1 and TRBJ2-5; D is perhaps TRBD1 (5 bases). The germline V gene has CDR1 DFQATT and CDR2 SNEGSKA (reference sequence). CDR3 length equals 14 residues. The ends were cut back, 4 bases at V and 4 bases at J, with 16 bases in the middle.

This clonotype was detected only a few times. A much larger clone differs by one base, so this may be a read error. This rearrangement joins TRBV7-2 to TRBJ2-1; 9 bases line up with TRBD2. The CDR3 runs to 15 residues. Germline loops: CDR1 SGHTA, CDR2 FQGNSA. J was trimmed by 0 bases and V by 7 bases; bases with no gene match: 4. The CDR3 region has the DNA TGTGCCAGCACCATTAGCGGGAGCTCCTACAATGAGCAGTTCTTC. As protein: CASTISGSSYNEQFF.

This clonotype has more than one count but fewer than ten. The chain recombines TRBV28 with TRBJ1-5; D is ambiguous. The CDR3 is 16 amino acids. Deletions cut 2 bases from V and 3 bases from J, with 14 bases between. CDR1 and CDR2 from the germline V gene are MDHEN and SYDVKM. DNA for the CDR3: TGTGCCAGCAGTTTAGTAATGGTACAGCTCAATCAGCCCCAGCATTTT. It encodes CASSLVMVQLNQPQHF. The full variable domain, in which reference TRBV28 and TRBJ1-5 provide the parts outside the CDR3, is DVKVTQSSRYLVKRTGEKVFLECVQDMDHENMFWYRQDPGLGLRLIYFSYDVKMKEKGDIPEGYSVSREKKERFSLILESASTNQTSMYLCASSLVMVQLNQPQHFGDGTRLSIL.

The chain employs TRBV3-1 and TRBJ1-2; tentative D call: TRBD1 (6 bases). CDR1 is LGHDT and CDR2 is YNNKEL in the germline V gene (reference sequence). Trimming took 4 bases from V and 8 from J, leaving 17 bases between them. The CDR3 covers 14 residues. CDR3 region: CASSREQGTFGYTF. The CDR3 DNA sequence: TGTGCCAGCAGCCGCGAGCAGGGGACGTTCGGCTACACCTTC.

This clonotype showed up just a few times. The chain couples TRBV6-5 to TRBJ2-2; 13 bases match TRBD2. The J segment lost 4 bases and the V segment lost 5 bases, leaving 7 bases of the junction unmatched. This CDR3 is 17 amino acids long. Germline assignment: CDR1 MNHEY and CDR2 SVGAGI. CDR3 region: CASSHPGLAGVTGELFF. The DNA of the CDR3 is TGTGCCAGCAGTCACCCAGGACTAGCGGGAGTCACCGGGGAGCTGTTTTTT.